Listed here are 29 T cell receptor beta chains from one sample, sequenced in a study of T cell responses to AZD1222 COVID-19 vaccine. The assay was immunoSEQ multiplex PCR, and TCRdb's table has in-frame clones only and misses some. Found here are more than 85,000 clones, around nine tenths of them singletons; the top ten hold around 15%. This sample comprised peripheral blood, obtained on day 0 of AZD1222 vaccination. These receptors all stem from an adult in good health.

The chain has TRBV19 and TRBJ2-2; D not certain. The CDR3 runs to 12 residues. CDR1 and CDR2 from the germline V gene are LNHDA and SQIVND (reference sequence). Trimming stripped 3 bases from V and 7 bases from J, with 6 bases between. DNA of the CDR3: TGTGCCAGTAGTATCCCCAACGGGGAGCTGTTTTTT. Its translation: CASSIPNGELFF.

The V call is TRBV29-1, the J call TRBJ1-5; 8 positions match TRBD1. The germline V gene has CDR1 SQVTM and CDR2 ANQGSEA. With V trimmed by 4 bases and J by 7 bases, 6 bases remained unmatched. The CDR3 contains 13 residues. CDR3 sequence (DNA): TGCAGCGTTGGTGAGGACAGGGCCCAGCCCCAGCATTTT. Translating gives CSVGEDRAQPQHF. The entire variable domain, with the rest obtained from reference TRBV29-1 and TRBJ1-5, is as follows: SAVISQKPSRDICQRGTSLTIQCQVDSQVTMMFWYRQQPGQSLTLIATANQGSEATYESGFVIDKFPISRPNLTFSTLTVSNMSPEDSSIYLCSVGEDRAQPQHFGDGTRLSIL.

This chain joins TRBV29-1 and TRBJ1-1; D remains ambiguous. V lost 7 bases, J lost 2 bases, and 17 bases lay in between. This CDR3 has 14 amino acids. CDR1 is SQVTM and CDR2 is ANQGSEA in the germline V gene. The CDR3 spells CSALKTWANTEAFF. The CDR3 nucleotides read TGCAGCGCCCTAAAGACATGGGCAAACACTGAAGCTTTCTTT.

The V and J genes are TRBV7-8 and TRBJ1-1, with D perhaps matching TRBD1 (5 bases). V was cut by 2 bases and J by 4 bases, with 14 bases left in between. Looked up from germline, CDR1 is SGHVS and CDR2 is FQNEAQ. The CDR3 contains 15 residues. DNA for the CDR3: TGTGCCAGCAGCTTAAGGCAGGGCGGGGGCACTGAAGCTTTCTTT. This gives the protein CASSLRQGGGTEAFF.

This clone was detected once. The chain has TRBV5-6 and TRBJ1-1; D gene uncertain. The CDR3 sequence is 12 residues long. The V gene lost 0 bases and the J gene lost 6 bases, with 6 bases spanning the gap. The V gene's germline CDR1 is SGHDT and CDR2 YYEEEE. This CDR3 is CASSLAVSEAFF. CDR3 nucleotide sequence: TGTGCCAGCAGCTTGGCCGTCTCTGAAGCTTTCTTT.

This chain joins TRBV25-1 and TRBJ1-2; no firm D call. Germline assignment: CDR1 MGHDK and CDR2 SYGVNS. The CDR3 has 15 amino acids. Trimming removed 4 bases from V and 6 bases from J, with 18 bases in between. DNA of the CDR3: TGTGCCAGCAGTGGGGTCAACTATCCATCCCATGGCTACACCTTC. Translating gives CASSGVNYPSHGYTF.

This chain uses TRBV5-1 with TRBJ1-1; TRBD1 aligns across 9 bases. Losses at the gene ends were 4 bases for V and 1 base for J; bases not matched to a gene: 2. Germline V gene sequence: CDR1 SGHRS, CDR2 YFSETQ. The CDR3 spans 14 residues. CDR3 sequence: CASSGGQGNTEAFF. The CDR3 DNA reads TGCGCCAGCAGCGGGGGACAGGGGAACACTGAAGCTTTCTTT.

The chain couples TRBV7-2 to TRBJ2-6; D not resolved. Germline assignment: CDR1 SGHTA and CDR2 FQGNSA. There are 15 residues in the CDR3. Trimming pared 2 bases from V and 0 bases from J, leaving 5 bases between. Here the CDR3 reads CASSLSGSGANVLTF. Here the CDR3 DNA reads TGTGCCAGCAGCTTATCCGGCTCTGGGGCCAACGTCCTGACTTTC.

The chain couples TRBV7-9 to TRBJ2-5; tentatively, D is TRBD2 (5 bases). Per germline, CDR1 SEHNR and CDR2 FQNEAQ (reference sequence). The CDR3 sequence is 16 residues long. V was pared by 1 base and J by 5 bases, with 17 bases between. The CDR3 is CASSLGTGWATETQYF. CDR3 in DNA: TGTGCCAGCAGCTTAGGTACGGGATGGGCAACGGAGACCCAGTACTTC.

The gene calls are TRBV19 and TRBJ1-5; no reliable D call. This CDR3 is built from 13 residues. In germline, CDR1 is LNHDA, CDR2 SQIVND (reference sequence). Trimming stripped 0 bases from V and 9 bases from J, with 9 bases between. The CDR3 sequence is CASSIDAGMPQHF. The CDR3 coding sequence is TGTGCCAGTAGTATAGATGCGGGGATGCCCCAGCATTTT.

The chain has TRBV2 and TRBJ2-1; D is undetermined. Germline V gene lookup returns CDR1 SNHLY and CDR2 FYNNEI. The CDR3 is made up of 14 amino acids. Trimming stripped 8 bases from V and 4 bases from J, with 15 bases between. The CDR3 nucleotides are TGTGCCAGCCTGGCTCAGGCAGTTTACAATGAGCAGTTCTTC. It is translated as CASLAQAVYNEQFF. Full variable domain (rest looked up from reference TRBV2 and TRBJ2-1): EPEVTQTPSHQVTQMGQEVILRCVPISNHLYFYWYRQILGQKVEFLVSFYNNEISEKSEIFDDQFSVERPDGSNFTLKIRSTKLEDSAMYFCASLAQAVYNEQFFGPGTRLTVL.

This chain connects TRBV30 to TRBJ1-2, with TRBD1 as a possible D gene (5 bases). This CDR3 contains 13 residues. Trimming cost V 2 bases and J 7 bases, with 14 bases left between them. CDR1 is GTSNPN, CDR2 SVGIG, per germline (reference sequence). The CDR3 DNA reads TGTGCCTGGAGTCGCGTCGGGGGGTCTGGCTACACCTTC. Translating it yields CAWSRVGGSGYTF. The variable domain in full, with the rest retrieved from reference TRBV30 and TRBJ1-2, is SQTIHQWPATLVQPVGSPLSLECTVEGTSNPNLYWYRQAAGRGLQLLFYSVGIGQISSEVPQNLSASRPQDRQFILSSKKLLLSDSGFYLCAWSRVGGSGYTFGSGTRLTVV.

This chain uses TRBV28 with TRBJ2-1; 8 nucleotides align to TRBD2. After removal of 6 bases from V and 0 bases from J, the junction contained 10 bases not matched to a gene. Per germline, CDR1 MDHEN and CDR2 SYDVKM. The CDR3 consists of 17 residues. CDR3 coding DNA: TGTGCCAGCAGACGAACTAGCGGCCGGGCCTCCTACAATGAGCAGTTCTTC. Protein sequence: CASRRTSGRASYNEQFF.

This clone was detected once. This rearrangement joins TRBV3-1 (or the pseudogene TRBV3-2) to TRBJ2-1, with D unclear. V was shortened by 1 base and J by 3 bases, with 10 bases between the two germline ends. Germline values: CDR1 LGHDT, CDR2 YNNKEL (reference sequence). The CDR3 contains 15 residues. DNA for the CDR3: TGTGCCAGCAGCCAAGGGTTGGCAAACTACAATGAGCAGTTCTTC. Amino acid sequence: CASSQGLANYNEQFF.

The V call is TRBV11-2, the J call TRBJ1-1; D uncertain. Germline V gives CDR1 SGHAT, CDR2 FQNNGV. The germline V and J ends were trimmed by 1 base and 1 base, with 7 bases remaining between them. CDR3 size: 14 residues. In nucleotides, the CDR3 is TGTGCCAGCAGCTTAGGTCGACAGAACACTGAAGCTTTCTTT. Amino acid sequence: CASSLGRQNTEAFF.

This clone was seen a single time. The V call is TRBV4-1, the J call TRBJ2-1; 13 nucleotides line up with TRBD2. After removal of 0 bases from V and 4 bases from J, the junction contained 3 bases not matched to a gene. The CDR3 is 17 residues long. From germline, CDR1 is MGHRA and CDR2 YSYEKL. DNA for the CDR3: TGCGCCAGCAGCCAAGAGGGACTAGCGGGACCTTACAATGAGCAGTTCTTC. Residues: CASSQEGLAGPYNEQFF.

The V gene is TRBV2, the J gene TRBJ1-2; D gene uncertain. V lost 4 bases and J lost 5, with 8 bases in between. The germline V gene encodes CDR1 SNHLY and CDR2 FYNNEI. The CDR3 length is 12 residues. For the CDR3, the DNA is TGTGCCAGCAGTGCCGGGGTGTATGGCTACACCTTC. Translated, it gives CASSAGVYGYTF. Full variable domain (rest looked up from reference TRBV2 and TRBJ1-2): EPEVTQTPSHQVTQMGQEVILRCVPISNHLYFYWYRQILGQKVEFLVSFYNNEISEKSEIFDDQFSVERPDGSNFTLKIRSTKLEDSAMYFCASSAGVYGYTFGSGTRLTVV.

The chain uses TRBV14 and TRBJ2-2; 7 bases fit TRBD1. V lost 6 bases to trimming and J lost 1 base; unmatched junction nucleotides: 5. This CDR3 spans 15 amino acids. Germline CDR1 reads SGHDN; CDR2 reads FVKESK. CDR3 protein: CASSLQGVNTGELFF. CDR3 in DNA: TGTGCCAGCAGTCTGCAGGGGGTGAACACCGGGGAGCTGTTTTTT. Full variable domain (remainder filled in from reference TRBV14 and TRBJ2-2): EAGVTQFPSHSVIEKGQTVTLRCDPISGHDNLYWYRRVMGKEIKFLLHFVKESKQDESGMPNNRFLAERTGGTYSTLKVQPAELEDSGVYFCASSLQGVNTGELFFGEGSRLTVL.

CDR3 nucleotide sequence: TGCGCCAGCAGCCTAAGGGGCAACTATGGCTACACCTTC. Translation gives CASSLRGNYGYTF. The V gene is TRBV4-1, the J gene TRBJ1-2; tentatively, D is TRBD1 (5 bases). V was clipped by 4 bases and J by 2 bases, with 8 bases between them. Per germline, CDR1 MGHRA and CDR2 YSYEKL. This CDR3 contains 13 residues.

The chain combines TRBV9 with TRBJ1-4, with D maybe TRBD1 (6 bases). The CDR3 sequence is 14 residues long. In germline, CDR1 is SGDLS, CDR2 YYNGEE. The V end was cut by 4 bases, the J end by 6 bases, with 13 bases between. The CDR3 spells CASSPGGLHEKLFF. CDR3 bases: TGTGCCAGCAGCCCGGGGGGGCTGCATGAAAAACTGTTTTTT.

In its sample, this clone was seen a few times. The rearrangement links TRBV6-1 to TRBJ1-1; no reliable D call. V gave up 3 bases and J gave up 0 bases, with 11 bases separating them. The germline CDR1 and CDR2 sequences are MNHNS and SASEGT. This CDR3 is built from 15 residues. The CDR3 loop reads CASSDNRRMNTEAFF. In nucleotides, the CDR3 is TGTGCCAGCAGTGATAATCGTCGCATGAACACTGAAGCTTTCTTT.

This chain joins TRBV27 and TRBJ2-7, with D maybe TRBD1 (6 bases). V lost 2 bases to trimming and J lost 4 bases, with 12 bases between them. The CDR3 is 14 amino acids. Germline loops: CDR1 MNHEY, CDR2 SMNVEV (reference sequence). The CDR3 DNA reads TGTGCCAGCAGTTTAATGGGGGCGAGATACGAGCAGTACTTC. Its protein is CASSLMGARYEQYF.

J is TRBJ1-4 and V is TRBV29-1; D remains unclear. Germline CDR1 is SQVTM and CDR2 is ANQGSEA. The V end lost 3 bases, the J end lost 10 bases, and 21 bases lay between the germline ends. The CDR3 extends over 15 amino acids. CDR3 DNA sequence: TGCAGCGTTGACGACGACTTGTTCTCTTCCGGAAAACTGTTTTTT. Its protein product is CSVDDDLFSSGKLFF.

The chain is built from TRBV27 and TRBJ2-1; D perhaps matches TRBD2 (5 bases). Trimming took off 1 base at V and 2 bases at J, with 15 bases between the two ends. The CDR3 totals 17 residues. Germline V CDR1 and CDR2: MNHEY, SMNVEV (reference sequence). The CDR3 spells CASSLYRGQTTYNEQFF. DNA of the CDR3: TGTGCCAGCAGTTTATACCGTGGGCAGACTACCTACAATGAGCAGTTCTTC.

This clone was seen once. The genes are TRBV5-1 and TRBJ2-5; D might be TRBD1 (5 bases). The V end was cut by 0 bases, the J end by 5 bases, with 8 bases between. Looked up from germline, CDR1 is SGHRS and CDR2 is YFSETQ. The CDR3 extends over 13 amino acids. CDR3 in amino acids: CASSLGGLETQYF. As DNA, the CDR3 is TGCGCCAGCAGCTTGGGGGGCCTTGAGACCCAGTACTTC.

The chain is built from TRBV5-1 and TRBJ1-2; TRBD1 matches at 7 bases. The germline V gene encodes CDR1 SGHRS and CDR2 YFSETQ. The V and J ends lost 3 bases and 5 bases, in that order; junction bases with no gene match: 13. This CDR3 has 16 amino acids. The CDR3 here is CASSSSGPGGGYGYTF. The DNA of the CDR3 is TGCGCCAGCAGCTCGTCTGGGCCAGGGGGTGGATATGGCTACACCTTC.

The genes are TRBV25-1 and TRBJ2-7; 7 positions agree with TRBD2. Trimming took 8 bases from V and 0 from J; bases not matched to a gene: 16. The CDR3 has 17 amino acids. Germline-derived CDR1 and CDR2 are MGHDK and SYGVNS. CDR3 residues: CASSSWGLPSLSYEQYF. The CDR3 bases are TGTGCCAGCTCGAGCTGGGGACTACCGTCCCTCTCCTACGAGCAGTACTTC.

This chain joins TRBV2 and TRBJ2-4, with D tentatively TRBD2 (6 bases). CDR3 length: 17 residues. V was cut by 0 bases and J by 2 bases, with 14 bases left in between. CDR1 and CDR2 (germline): SNHLY, FYNNEI. As DNA, the CDR3 is TGTGCCAGCAGTGAAGCGCGGGACCCCGGGCCCAAAAACATTCAGTACTTC. It yields the protein CASSEARDPGPKNIQYF.

The V and J genes are TRBV5-1 and TRBJ2-2; TRBD2 matches at 14 bases. Germline V gives CDR1 SGHRS, CDR2 YFSETQ. The CDR3 sequence is 19 residues long. Trimming at V came to 0 bases and at J to 3 bases, leaving 7 bases not matched to a gene. CDR3 sequence (DNA): TGCGCCAGCAGCTTGGCCGGGACTAGCGGGAGTGGACACACCGGGGAGCTGTTTTTT. It yields the protein CASSLAGTSGSGHTGELFF. Based on the CDR3 plus reference TRBV5-1 and TRBJ2-2, the full variable domain is KAGVTQTPRYLIKTRGQQVTLSCSPISGHRSVSWYQQTPGQGLQFLFEYFSETQRNKGNFPGRFSGRQFSNSRSEMNVSTLELGDSALYLCASSLAGTSGSGHTGELFFGEGSRLTVL.